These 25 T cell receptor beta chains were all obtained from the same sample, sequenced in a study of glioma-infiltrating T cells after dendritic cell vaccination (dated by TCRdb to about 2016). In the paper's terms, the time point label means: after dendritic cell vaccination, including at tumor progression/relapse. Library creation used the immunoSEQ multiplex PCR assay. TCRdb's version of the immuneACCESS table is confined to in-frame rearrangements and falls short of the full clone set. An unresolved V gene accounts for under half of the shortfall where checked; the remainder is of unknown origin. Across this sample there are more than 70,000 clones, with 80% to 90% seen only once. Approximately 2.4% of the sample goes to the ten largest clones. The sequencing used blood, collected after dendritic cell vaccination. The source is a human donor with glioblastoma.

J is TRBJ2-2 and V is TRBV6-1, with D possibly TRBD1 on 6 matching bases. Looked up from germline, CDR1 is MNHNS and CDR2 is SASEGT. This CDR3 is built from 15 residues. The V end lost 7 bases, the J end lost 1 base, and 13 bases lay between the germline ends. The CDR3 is CASNEVQGNTGELFF. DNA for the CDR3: TGTGCCAGCAACGAGGTACAGGGGAACACCGGGGAGCTGTTTTTT.

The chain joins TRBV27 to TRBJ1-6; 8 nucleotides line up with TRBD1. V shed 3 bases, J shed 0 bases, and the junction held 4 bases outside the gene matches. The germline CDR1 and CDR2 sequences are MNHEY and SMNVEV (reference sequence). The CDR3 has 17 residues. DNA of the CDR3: TGTGCCAGCAGTTTTGGACAGGGATACTCCTATAATTCACCCCTCCACTTT. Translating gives CASSFGQGYSYNSPLHF.

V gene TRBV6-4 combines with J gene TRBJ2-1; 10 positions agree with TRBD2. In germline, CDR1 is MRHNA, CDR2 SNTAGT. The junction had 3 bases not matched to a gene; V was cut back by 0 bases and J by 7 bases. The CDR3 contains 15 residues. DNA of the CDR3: TGTGCCAGCAGTGACTCAACTAGCGGGGCGAATGAGCAGTTCTTC. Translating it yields CASSDSTSGANEQFF.

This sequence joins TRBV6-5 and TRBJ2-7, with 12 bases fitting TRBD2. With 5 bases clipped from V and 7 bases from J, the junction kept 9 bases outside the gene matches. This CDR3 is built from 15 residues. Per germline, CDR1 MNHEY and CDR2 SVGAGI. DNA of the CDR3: TGTGCCAGCAGTAAGTGGACTAGCGGGGCTGCGGAGCAGTACTTC. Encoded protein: CASSKWTSGAAEQYF.

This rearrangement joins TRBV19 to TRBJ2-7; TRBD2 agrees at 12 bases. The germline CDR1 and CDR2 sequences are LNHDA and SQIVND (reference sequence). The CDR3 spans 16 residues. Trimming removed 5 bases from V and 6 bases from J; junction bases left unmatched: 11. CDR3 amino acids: CASSAKPSGRVGEQYF. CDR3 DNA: TGTGCCAGTAGTGCAAAGCCTAGCGGGAGGGTTGGCGAGCAGTACTTC. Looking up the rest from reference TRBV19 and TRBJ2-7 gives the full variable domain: DGGITQSPKYLFRKEGQNVTLSCEQNLNHDAMYWYRQDPGQGLRLIYYSQIVNDFQKGDIAEGYSVSREKKESFPLTVTSAQKNPTAFYLCASSAKPSGRVGEQYFGPGTRLTVT.

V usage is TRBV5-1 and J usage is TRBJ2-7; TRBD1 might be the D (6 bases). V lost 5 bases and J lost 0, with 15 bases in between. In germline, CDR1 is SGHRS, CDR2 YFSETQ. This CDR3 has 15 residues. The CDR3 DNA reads TGCGCCAGCAGTTCCTTAAGGGGGAGCTCCTACGAGCAGTACTTC. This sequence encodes CASSSLRGSSYEQYF.

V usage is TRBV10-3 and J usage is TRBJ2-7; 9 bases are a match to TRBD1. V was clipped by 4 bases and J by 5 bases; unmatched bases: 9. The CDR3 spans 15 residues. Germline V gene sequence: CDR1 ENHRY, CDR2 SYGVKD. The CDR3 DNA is TGTGCCATCAGTGCGTCCTTGGGACAGGGTAACGAGCAGTACTTC. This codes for CAISASLGQGNEQYF.

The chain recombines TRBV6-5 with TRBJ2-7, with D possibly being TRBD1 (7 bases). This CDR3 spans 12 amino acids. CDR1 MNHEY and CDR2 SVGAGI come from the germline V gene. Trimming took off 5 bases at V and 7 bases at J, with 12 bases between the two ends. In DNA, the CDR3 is TGTGCCAGCAGTGCCGCAGGGGGGGAGCAGTACTTC. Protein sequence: CASSAAGGEQYF.

The CDR3 nucleotides read TGTGCCAGCAGTGTACAGGGGTATGGCTACACCTTC. This translates into CASSVQGYGYTF. The V and J genes are TRBV6-1 and TRBJ1-2; TRBD1 matches at 7 bases. The germline gives CDR1 MNHNS, CDR2 SASEGT. CDR3 size: 12 residues. Germline trimming cut 4 bases from V and 5 bases from J; bases unmatched to any gene: 1.

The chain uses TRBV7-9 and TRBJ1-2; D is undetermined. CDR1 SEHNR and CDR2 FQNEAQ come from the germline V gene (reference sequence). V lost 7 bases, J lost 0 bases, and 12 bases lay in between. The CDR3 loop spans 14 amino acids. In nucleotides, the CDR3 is TGTGCCAGCACCATCAGCGGGGCTAACTATGGCTACACCTTC. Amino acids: CASTISGANYGYTF.

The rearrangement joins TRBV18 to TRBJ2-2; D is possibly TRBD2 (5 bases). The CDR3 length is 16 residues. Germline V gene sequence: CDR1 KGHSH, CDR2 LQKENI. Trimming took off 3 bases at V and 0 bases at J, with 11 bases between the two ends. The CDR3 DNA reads TGTGCCAGCTCACCGCAGCTAGCTGCGAACACCGGGGAGCTGTTTTTT. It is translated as CASSPQLAANTGELFF.

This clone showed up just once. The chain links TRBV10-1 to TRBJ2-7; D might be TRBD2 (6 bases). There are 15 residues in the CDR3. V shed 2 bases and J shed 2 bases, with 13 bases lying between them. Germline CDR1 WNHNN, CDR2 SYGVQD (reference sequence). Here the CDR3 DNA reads TGCGCCAGCAGTGAGGGGGTCGGGGGTACCTACGAGCAGTACTTC. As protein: CASSEGVGGTYEQYF.

The CDR3 here is CASSHSSLAKNIQYF. For the CDR3, the DNA is TGTGCCAGCAGTCACAGTTCCTTAGCCAAAAACATTCAGTACTTC. This chain joins TRBV6-1 and TRBJ2-4; no definite D call. The length of the CDR3 is 15 residues. Trimming took off 5 bases at V and 0 bases at J, with 11 bases between the two ends. Germline lookup yields CDR1 MNHNS and CDR2 SASEGT.

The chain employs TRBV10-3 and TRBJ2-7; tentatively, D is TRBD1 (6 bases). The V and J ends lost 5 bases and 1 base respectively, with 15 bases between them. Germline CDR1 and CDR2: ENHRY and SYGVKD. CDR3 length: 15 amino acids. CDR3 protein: CAISPWDTLSYEQYF. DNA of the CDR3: TGTGCCATCAGTCCCTGGGACACCCTTTCCTACGAGCAGTACTTC.

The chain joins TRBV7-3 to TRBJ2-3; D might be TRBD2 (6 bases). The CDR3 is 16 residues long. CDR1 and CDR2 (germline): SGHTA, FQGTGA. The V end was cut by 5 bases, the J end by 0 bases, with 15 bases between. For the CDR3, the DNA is TGTGCCAGCAGCCAGTATAGCGGAGGGAGCACAGATACGCAGTATTTT. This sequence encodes CASSQYSGGSTDTQYF. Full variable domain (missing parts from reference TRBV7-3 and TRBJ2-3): GAGVSQTPSNKVTEKGKYVELRCDPISGHTALYWYRQSLGQGPEFLIYFQGTGAADDSGLPNDRFFAVRPEGSVSTLKIQRTERGDSAVYLCASSQYSGGSTDTQYFGPGTRLTVL.

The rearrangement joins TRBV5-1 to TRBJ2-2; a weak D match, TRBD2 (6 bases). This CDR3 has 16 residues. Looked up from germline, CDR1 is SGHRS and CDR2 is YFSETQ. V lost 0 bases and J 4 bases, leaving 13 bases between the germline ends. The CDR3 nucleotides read TGCGCCAGCAGCTTGGTTGGGGCCGGGGGCACCGGGGAGCTGTTTTTT. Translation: CASSLVGAGGTGELFF.

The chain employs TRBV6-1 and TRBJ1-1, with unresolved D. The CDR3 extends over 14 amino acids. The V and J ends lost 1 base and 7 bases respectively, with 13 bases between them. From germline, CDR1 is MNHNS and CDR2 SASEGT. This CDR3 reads CASSEVQSGGEAFF. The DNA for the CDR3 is TGTGCCAGCAGTGAAGTACAAAGTGGAGGTGAAGCTTTCTTT.

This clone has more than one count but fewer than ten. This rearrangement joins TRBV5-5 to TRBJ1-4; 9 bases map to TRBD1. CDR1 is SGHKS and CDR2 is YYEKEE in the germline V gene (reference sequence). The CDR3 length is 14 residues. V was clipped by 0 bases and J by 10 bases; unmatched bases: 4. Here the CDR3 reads CASSLGDRVGKLFF. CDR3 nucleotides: TGTGCCAGCAGCTTGGGGGACAGGGTTGGAAAACTGTTTTTT.

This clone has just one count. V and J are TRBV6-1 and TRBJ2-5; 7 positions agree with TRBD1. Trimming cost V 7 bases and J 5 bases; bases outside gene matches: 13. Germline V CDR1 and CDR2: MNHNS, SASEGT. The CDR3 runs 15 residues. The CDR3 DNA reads TGTGCCAGCACTCCCAAGCAAGGGGGCCATGAGACCCAGTACTTC. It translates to CASTPKQGGHETQYF.

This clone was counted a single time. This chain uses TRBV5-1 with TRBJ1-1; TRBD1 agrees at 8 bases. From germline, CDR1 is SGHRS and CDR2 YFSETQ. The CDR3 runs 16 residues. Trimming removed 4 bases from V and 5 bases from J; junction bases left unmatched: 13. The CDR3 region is CASSTIPSGGWTEAFF. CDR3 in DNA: TGCGCCAGCAGCACCATTCCCTCAGGGGGCTGGACTGAAGCTTTCTTT.

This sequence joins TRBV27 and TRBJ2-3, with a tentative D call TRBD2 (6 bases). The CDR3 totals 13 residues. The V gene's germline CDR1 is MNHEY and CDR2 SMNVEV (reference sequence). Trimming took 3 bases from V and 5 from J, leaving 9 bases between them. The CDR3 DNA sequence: TGTGCCAGCAGTTTTGGGGAGGTAGATACGCAGTATTTT. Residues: CASSFGEVDTQYF.

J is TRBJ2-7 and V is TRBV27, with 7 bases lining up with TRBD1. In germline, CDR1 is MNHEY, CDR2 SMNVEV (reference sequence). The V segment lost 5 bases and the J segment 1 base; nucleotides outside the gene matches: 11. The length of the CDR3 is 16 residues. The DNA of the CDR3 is TGTGCCAGCAGTCCATCCTCGGGACAGAGTTCCTACGAGCAGTACTTC. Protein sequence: CASSPSSGQSSYEQYF.

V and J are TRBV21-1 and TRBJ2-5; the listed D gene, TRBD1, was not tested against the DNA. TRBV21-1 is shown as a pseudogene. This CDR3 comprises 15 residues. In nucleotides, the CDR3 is TGTGCCAGCAGCAGAGCCGACACGACCCAAGAGACCCAGTACTTC. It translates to CASSRADTTQETQYF.

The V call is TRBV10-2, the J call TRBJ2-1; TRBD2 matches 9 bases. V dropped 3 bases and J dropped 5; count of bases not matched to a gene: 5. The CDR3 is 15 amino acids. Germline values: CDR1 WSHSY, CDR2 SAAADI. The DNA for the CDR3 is TGCGCCAGCAGTGATGAGCGGGGGGAAAACAATGAGCAGTTCTTC. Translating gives CASSDERGENNEQFF.

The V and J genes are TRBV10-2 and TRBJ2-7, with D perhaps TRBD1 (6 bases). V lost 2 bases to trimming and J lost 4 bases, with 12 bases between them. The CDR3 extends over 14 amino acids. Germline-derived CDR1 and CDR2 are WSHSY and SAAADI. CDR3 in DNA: TGCGCCAGCAGTGAGCTTGGACAGCGGTACGAGCAGTACTTC. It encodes CASSELGQRYEQYF.